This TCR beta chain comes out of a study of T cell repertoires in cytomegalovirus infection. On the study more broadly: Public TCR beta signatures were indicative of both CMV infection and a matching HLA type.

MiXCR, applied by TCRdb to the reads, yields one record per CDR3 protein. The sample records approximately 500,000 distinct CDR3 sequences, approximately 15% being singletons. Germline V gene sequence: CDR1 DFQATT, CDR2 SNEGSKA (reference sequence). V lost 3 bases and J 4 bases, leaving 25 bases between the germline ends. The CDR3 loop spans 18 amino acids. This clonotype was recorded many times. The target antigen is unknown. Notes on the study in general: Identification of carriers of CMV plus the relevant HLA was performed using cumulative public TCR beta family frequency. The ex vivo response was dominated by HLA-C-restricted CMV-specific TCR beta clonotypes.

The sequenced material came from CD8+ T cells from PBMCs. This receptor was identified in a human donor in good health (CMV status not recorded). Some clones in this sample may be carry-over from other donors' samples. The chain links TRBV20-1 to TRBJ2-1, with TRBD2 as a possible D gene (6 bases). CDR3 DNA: TGCAGTGCTAGGAGGGCCGCTCTGGAGCGGGCTTTTTACAATGAGCAGTTCTTC. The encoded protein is CSARRAALERAFYNEQFF.